Below are 12 T cell receptor beta chains sequenced from a single sample in a study of OX40 agonist ivuxolimab in advanced cancers. The method was immunoSEQ multiplex PCR; TCRdb's version includes in-frame clones alone and lacks a portion of them. The data contain about 59,000 clones, around 83% of them singletons. Here the sequenced sample was CD4+ or CD8+ T cells sorted from blood, taken in a trial of the OX40 agonist ivuxolimab. Receptor source: an adult with an advanced solid tumor such as melanoma, head and neck, liver or kidney cancer.

In regard to this clone: In the same sample, other DNA sequences code for this CDR3. V usage is TRBV7-2 and J usage is TRBJ1-1; D remains ambiguous. Germline values: CDR1 SGHTA, CDR2 FQGNSA. V lost 2 bases and J 0 bases, leaving 4 bases between the germline ends. The CDR3 length is 13 residues. CDR3 bases: TGTGCCAGCAGCTTACGGATGAACACTGAAGCTTTCTTT. Its protein is CASSLRMNTEAFF. The full variable domain, with the rest looked up from reference TRBV7-2 and TRBJ1-1, is GAGVSQSPSNKVTEKGKDVELRCDPISGHTALYWYRQSLGQGLEFLIYFQGNSAPDKSGLPSDRFSAERTGGSVSTLTIQRTQQEDSAVYLCASSLRMNTEAFFGQGTRLTVV.

The chain links TRBV6-5 to TRBJ2-7; 12 bases match TRBD2. This CDR3 contains 15 residues. V shed 0 bases and J 6 bases; nucleotides not matched to a gene: 3. The germline gives CDR1 MNHEY, CDR2 SVGAGI. In DNA form, the CDR3 reads TGTGCCAGCAGTTACTCGACTAGCGGGAGCGGCGAGCAGTACTTC. It specifies CASSYSTSGSGEQYF.

V gene TRBV2 combines with J gene TRBJ1-1; D is possibly TRBD1 (5 bases). Germline CDR1 SNHLY, CDR2 FYNNEI. CDR3 length: 13 residues. V was cut by 6 bases and J by 0 bases, with 8 bases left in between. CDR3 in amino acids: CASRKDMNTEAFF. DNA of the CDR3: TGTGCCAGCAGGAAGGACATGAACACTGAAGCTTTCTTT.

The chain employs TRBV10-1 and TRBJ2-3, with 8 bases fitting TRBD2. CDR1 WNHNN and CDR2 SYGVQD come from the germline V gene (reference sequence). CDR3 length: 15 amino acids. The J segment lost 0 bases and the V segment lost 5 bases, leaving 4 bases of the junction unmatched. CDR3 loop: CASSSGGVSTDTQYF. CDR3 DNA: TGCGCCAGCAGTTCGGGGGGGGTGAGCACAGATACGCAGTATTTT.

The chain has TRBV28 and TRBJ2-1, with TRBD2 identical over 8 bases. After removal of 4 bases from V and 7 bases from J, the junction contained 12 bases not matched to a gene. Per the germline V gene, CDR1 is MDHEN and CDR2 is SYDVKM. The CDR3 runs 16 residues. For the CDR3, the DNA is TGTGCCAGCAGTTATGCAGCGGGGGCCTTTGAGAATGAGCAGTTCTTC. Translating it yields CASSYAAGAFENEQFF. The whole variable domain, filled in from reference TRBV28 and TRBJ2-1, reads DVKVTQSSRYLVKRTGEKVFLECVQDMDHENMFWYRQDPGLGLRLIYFSYDVKMKEKGDIPEGYSVSREKKERFSLILESASTNQTSMYLCASSYAAGAFENEQFFGPGTRLTVL.

J is TRBJ2-5 and V is TRBV6-1; perhaps TRBD1 as D (5 bases). Germline V gives CDR1 MNHNS, CDR2 SASEGT. This CDR3 is 16 amino acids long. Between the trimmed V and J ends, which lost 4 bases and 1 base, there was a span of 16 bases. The CDR3 region has the DNA TGTGCCAGCAGTGGGGATCAGGGAAGAGGCCAAGAGACCCAGTACTTC. Residues: CASSGDQGRGQETQYF.

The V gene is TRBV5-1, the J gene TRBJ2-2; D not certain. The CDR3 covers 16 residues. CDR1 and CDR2 (germline): SGHRS, YFSETQ. Trimming shortened V by 4 bases and J by 1 base, and 14 bases separated the two germline ends. The CDR3 nucleotides read TGCGCCAGCAGCCCCTTGGTCGGGCAGAACACCGGGGAGCTGTTTTTT. Its protein product is CASSPLVGQNTGELFF.

This chain connects TRBV2 to TRBJ2-1; tentative D call: TRBD2 (7 bases). The germline V gene has CDR1 SNHLY and CDR2 FYNNEI. Trimming took 1 base from V and 2 from J, leaving 9 bases between them. There are 15 residues in the CDR3. As DNA, the CDR3 is TGTGCCAGCAGTGAAGGCGGGGGCCCCTACAATGAGCAGTTCTTC. Translating it yields CASSEGGGPYNEQFF.

The rearrangement links TRBV18 to TRBJ2-3; 11 bases map to TRBD2. V lost 1 base to trimming and J lost 5 bases; unmatched junction nucleotides: 5. Germline V lookup: CDR1 KGHSH, CDR2 LQKENI. CDR3 length: 16 residues. CDR3 in amino acids: CASSPLAGGPGDTQYF. The CDR3 DNA is TGTGCCAGCTCACCACTAGCGGGGGGGCCGGGAGATACGCAGTATTTT.

The chain recombines TRBV27 with TRBJ1-3; D unclear. Germline V CDR1 and CDR2: MNHEY, SMNVEV (reference sequence). V shed 0 bases and J shed 4 bases, with 13 bases lying between them. The CDR3 runs 16 residues. The CDR3 DNA reads TGTGCCAGCAGTTTATCTGGGCAGTTTGTCGGAAACACCATATATTTT. This codes for CASSLSGQFVGNTIYF.

The chain has TRBV5-1 and TRBJ1-1, with D possibly TRBD1 on 6 matching bases. This CDR3 has 14 residues. Germline V gene sequence: CDR1 SGHRS, CDR2 YFSETQ. Between the trimmed V and J ends, which lost 3 bases and 3 bases, there was a span of 12 bases. The CDR3 DNA is TGCGCCAGCAGCTCCGAGGAGGGGGACACTGAAGCTTTCTTT. Protein product: CASSSEEGDTEAFF.

The rearrangement links TRBV28 to TRBJ2-2; 8 bases line up with TRBD2. This CDR3 spans 16 amino acids. V was pared by 4 bases and J by 1 base, with 5 bases of the junction left unmatched. Germline V gene lookup returns CDR1 MDHEN and CDR2 SYDVKM. The CDR3 DNA is TGTGCCAGCAGTTCCCCCGGGGGGGTGAACACCGGGGAGCTGTTTTTT. Translating it yields CASSSPGGVNTGELFF. Full variable domain (rest looked up from reference TRBV28 and TRBJ2-2): DVKVTQSSRYLVKRTGEKVFLECVQDMDHENMFWYRQDPGLGLRLIYFSYDVKMKEKGDIPEGYSVSREKKERFSLILESASTNQTSMYLCASSSPGGVNTGELFFGEGSRLTVL.